Listed below are T cell receptor beta chains from one sample, sequenced in a study of blood T cell repertoires in COVID-19. Repertoires were generated with immunoSEQ multiplex PCR, while TCRdb's copy carries only in-frame clones and drops some. The data hold roughly 200,000 clones, with under 85% observed a single time. The sequenced material came from peripheral blood. The receptors were sampled from a woman in her twenties or thirties with COVID-19, enrolled during active disease. Each CDR3 is given with its conserved first and last residue. D genes are given only for firm matches. Rows give clone size only sometimes, using once, few, many, or a class for an expanded clone.

v_gene	d_gene	j_gene	abundance	CDR3aa	CDR3nt
TRBV2	NA	TRBJ2-1	NA	CASKLEGAYNEQFF	TGTGCCAGCAAGTTGGAGGGGGCTTACAATGAGCAGTTCTTC
TRBV3-1/TRBV3-2	NA	TRBJ1-2	NA	CASSQDYANDYTF	TGTGCCAGCAGCCAAGATTACGCGAACGACTACACCTTC
TRBV5-5	NA	TRBJ2-7	NA	CASSFDAPSDEQYF	TGTGCCAGCAGCTTTGATGCTCCTAGTGACGAGCAGTACTTC
TRBV3-1/TRBV3-2	TRBD1	TRBJ1-3	NA	CASSQTGDSGNTIYF	TGTGCCAGCAGCCAAACAGGGGACTCTGGAAACACCATATATTTT
TRBV3-1/TRBV3-2	NA	TRBJ2-7	NA	CASSQGRGHFAGEQYF	TGTGCCAGCAGCCAAGGCAGGGGACACTTTGCGGGCGAGCAGTACTTC
TRBV6-5	NA	TRBJ2-2	NA	CASWVTGVGTGELFF	TGTGCCAGCTGGGTTACGGGAGTCGGCACCGGGGAGCTGTTTTTT
TRBV5-4	NA	TRBJ2-7	few	CASSSTQGDDEQYF	TGTGCCAGCAGCTCAACTCAGGGTGACGACGAGCAGTACTTC
TRBV25-1	TRBD1	TRBJ2-1	few	CASSEQGARVGEQFF	TGTGCCAGCAGTGAACAGGGGGCGCGGGTGGGTGAGCAGTTCTTC
TRBV6-2/TRBV6-3	TRBD2	TRBJ2-1	NA	CASSYVFAGDYNEQFF	TGTGCCAGCAGTTACGTTTTCGCGGGAGACTACAATGAGCAGTTCTTC
TRBV11-2	TRBD1	TRBJ1-1	NA	CASSLLQGARGTEAFF	TGTGCCAGCAGCTTACTACAGGGGGCTCGGGGCACTGAAGCTTTCTTT
TRBV6-5	NA	TRBJ1-2	NA	CASSYTGGVGGYTF	TGTGCCAGCAGTTATACGGGGGGTGTCGGTGGCTACACCTTC
TRBV18	TRBD1	TRBJ2-2	NA	CASSPWTGQNTGELFF	TGTGCCAGCTCACCGTGGACAGGGCAGAACACCGGGGAGCTGTTTTTT
TRBV13	TRBD1	TRBJ2-3	NA	CASSFKGGGTDTQYF	TGTGCCAGCAGCTTTAAAGGGGGCGGCACAGATACGCAGTATTTT
TRBV5-4	NA	TRBJ1-1	once	CASSLGGTGNTEAFF	TGTGCCAGCAGCTTGGGGGGAACAGGAAACACTGAAGCTTTCTTT